This entry concerns a single T cell receptor beta chain. The target antigen is unknown. These data come from a study of OX40 agonist ivuxolimab in advanced cancers. Across the whole study: Patients received the agonistic anti-OX40 (CD134) antibody ivuxolimab. Findings and caveats of the study: Expanded clones tended on average to be more numerous among CD8+ T cells than CD4+.

The repertoire was sequenced with immunoSEQ multiplex PCR; TCRdb's copy has only in-frame clones and lacks some. The data hold roughly 75,000 clones, with roughly 90% observed a single time. The ends were cut back, 4 bases at V and 2 bases at J, with 8 bases in the middle. This CDR3 has 14 amino acids. Germline CDR1 and CDR2: LNHDA and SQIVND (reference sequence). This clonotype was sampled from an adult with an advanced solid tumor such as melanoma, head and neck, liver or kidney cancer. The chain combines TRBV19 with TRBJ2-2; possibly TRBD2 for D (6 bases). The starting material was CD4+ or CD8+ T cells sorted from blood, obtained in a trial of the OX40 agonist ivuxolimab. CDR3 region: CASSSGINTGELFF. DNA of the CDR3: TGTGCCAGTAGTAGCGGGATAAACACCGGGGAGCTGTTTTTT.